At least ten counts were recorded for the clone carrying this TCR beta chain. The target antigen is unknown. These data belong to a study of T-cell memory formation after mild COVID-19. Regarding the study as a whole: CM and EM subsets held most contracting CD4+ clones; EMRA held CD8+ ones. Clones that got smaller from day 15 to 85 had even CD4/CD8, while clones growing later tipped toward CD4+.

A single record per CDR3 protein comes from TCRdb applying MiXCR to the 5' RACE reads. This sample has tens of thousands of distinct CDR3 sequences, with 6.6% found just once. The CDR3 is 14 amino acids. V was clipped by 4 bases and J by 10 bases; unmatched bases: 14. The V gene's germline CDR1 is SQVTM and CDR2 ANQGSEA. This chain links TRBV29-1 with TRBJ2-3; 7 bases fit TRBD1. The specimen was PBMCs or a T cell subset sorted from them (not recorded which). This receptor was identified in an adult who had mild COVID-19 (a few samples of this study predate the infection). Cell type and time point are not known. The CDR3 nucleotides read TGCAGCGTTGTGCGGAGACAGGGAAGGGGACCGCAGTATTTT. It translates to CSVVRRQGRGPQYF.